Listed below are T cell receptor beta chains from one sample, sequenced in a study of OX40 agonist ivuxolimab in advanced cancers. Measured with immunoSEQ multiplex PCR; TCRdb has only the in-frame clones, and not every one. The sample has about 99,000 clones; roughly 95% are singletons. Sequencing was performed on CD4+ or CD8+ T cells sorted from blood, taken in a trial of the OX40 agonist ivuxolimab. These receptors were taken from an adult with an advanced solid tumor such as melanoma, head and neck, liver or kidney cancer. The CDR3 runs from the conserved cysteine through the conserved F or W. Not every row has a clone size; where given, it reads once, few, many or a size class.

size	length	V	CDR3
.	15	TRBV15	CATWTSGASYNEQFF
.	15	TRBV7-9	CASSLDREGSYEQYF
.	15	TRBV5-1	CASSDVQGPRETQYF
.	16	TRBV27	CASSSGQREVSYEQYF
.	14	TRBV29-1	CSAGTRLRGETQYF
.	13	TRBV10-3	CAISESPVGPQHF
.	15	TRBV28	CASDSVRTDHTEAFF
.	13	TRBV6-5	CASRTSGYNEQFF
.	14	TRBV4-1	CASSPSTFYNEQFF
.	19	TRBV28	CASSFPPGLAGGLQETQYF
.	14	TRBV5-4	CASSDSSSYNEQFF
.	15	TRBV4-1	CASTIRFPGSYEQYF
.	15	TRBV7-3	CASSPGYGGPDEQYF
.	22	TRBV12-2	CASQGLEGPGLAGELNTGELFF
.	14	TRBV27	CASSLRGSVNTQYF
.	12	TRBV7-8	CASSLGVDTQYF
.	17	TRBV7-3	CASSLLSGTSGGNEQFF
.	14	TRBV5-4	CASRPSSHDTEAFF
.	15	TRBV7-9	CASTLEVGGGYGYTF
.	15	TRBV7-6	CASSLGDNGSYEQYF
.	15	TRBV28	CASSLLAGKTYEQYF
.	16	TRBV7-2	CASSPPYALGAVEQYF
.	17	TRBV9	CASSALAGGANTGELFF
once	14	TRBV19	CASRRRENTGELFF
.	14	TRBV7-9	CASSPRQYQETQYF